This T cell receptor (beta chain) was obtained from a study of shared T cell receptors in the human thymus. Germline assignment: CDR1 LNHDA and CDR2 SQIVND (reference sequence). V was clipped by 0 bases and J by 5 bases, with 8 bases between them. This CDR3 has 14 amino acids. TCRdb's copy holds only in-frame clones and misses some; the assay was immunoSEQ multiplex PCR. This table holds about 380,000 clones, more than 85% found once. This TCR derives from a human donor. The chain recombines TRBV19 with TRBJ2-1; D gene uncertain. Sequencing was done on a sample of thymocytes. This CDR3 reads CASSIDHQNNEQFF. DNA for the CDR3: TGTGCCAGTAGTATAGATCACCAGAACAATGAGCAGTTCTTC. Using reference TRBV19 and TRBJ2-1 for the parts outside the CDR3, the full variable domain is DGGITQSPKYLFRKEGQNVTLSCEQNLNHDAMYWYRQDPGQGLRLIYYSQIVNDFQKGDIAEGYSVSREKKESFPLTVTSAQKNPTAFYLCASSIDHQNNEQFFGPGTRLTVL.